The clone carrying this T cell receptor (beta chain) showed up many times. The data originate from a study of T-cell reconstitution after alpha-beta-depleted transplantation in children. Deletions cut 1 base from V and 6 bases from J, with 5 bases between. CDR3 length equals 12 residues. CDR1 is MDHEN and CDR2 is SYDVKM in the germline V gene. TCRbeta library preparation incorporated unique molecular identifiers. MiXCR, applied by TCRdb to the PCR reads, yields one record per CDR3 protein. In the table there are hundreds of thousands of distinct CDR3 sequences, over 10% of which are singletons. This sample comprised PBMCs, mostly from graft donor cells, obtained 360 days after TCRalphabeta/CD19-depleted stem cell transplant. The TCR originated in a male patient between 10 and 17 years old who had a stem cell transplant for acute myeloid leukemia, so the T cells may come from the graft donor. This chain uses TRBV28 with TRBJ2-3; D unresolved. The CDR3 here is CASSLFRDTQYF. For the CDR3, the DNA is TGTGCCAGCAGTTTATTCCGGGATACGCAGTATTTT.